The TCR beta chain under discussion was sequenced for a study of Ad26.COV2.S vaccination and SARS-CoV-2 variants. This sample's treatment: roughly 20 received Ad26.COV2.S at low or high dose, single or two shots; about 5 received placebo; per-sample allocation not given. The samples date from day 63 after the first vaccine or placebo injection. Whoever gave the sample was an adult aged 18-55 years in Boston. Sequencing was performed with immunoSEQ multiplex PCR; in TCRdb, only in-frame clones are kept and a portion is missing. The sample has about 440,000 clones, 90% seen once. Trimming removed 5 bases at V and 6 bases at J, with 14 bases between. Germline assignment: CDR1 GTSNPN and CDR2 SVGIG (reference sequence). This CDR3 has 12 residues.

V usage is TRBV30 and J usage is TRBJ2-7, with D perhaps TRBD1 or TRBD2 (5 bases each). The input for sequencing was peripheral blood, taken in a trial of Ad26.COV2.S vaccine versus placebo. This receptor was taken from a person between 18 and 65 years old who received the Ad26.COV2.S COVID-19 vaccine or a placebo. The CDR3 loop reads CAWGEEGSEQYF. In nucleotides, the CDR3 is TGTGCCTGGGGGGAAGAGGGGTCCGAGCAGTACTTC.